This T cell receptor beta chain was sequenced in a study of PD-1 blockade in mismatch repair-deficient tumors. Some clones are missing from TCRdb's copy, which holds only in-frame ones; the method was immunoSEQ multiplex PCR. The table shows around 110,000 clones, with roughly 80% occurring only once. The CDR3 is 15 residues long. From germline, CDR1 is SGHVS and CDR2 FQNEAQ. V dropped 1 base and J dropped 6; count of bases not matched to a gene: 5. The chain carries TRBV7-8 and TRBJ1-5, with 8 bases that match TRBD1. The origin of this receptor is an adult with mismatch repair-deficient cancer. Material: peripheral blood, obtained approximately 64 weeks after starting pembrolizumab. CDR3 sequence (DNA): TGTGCCAGCAGCTTAGGCCCGACAGGGGTTCAGCCCCAGCATTTT. This translates into CASSLGPTGVQPQHF.